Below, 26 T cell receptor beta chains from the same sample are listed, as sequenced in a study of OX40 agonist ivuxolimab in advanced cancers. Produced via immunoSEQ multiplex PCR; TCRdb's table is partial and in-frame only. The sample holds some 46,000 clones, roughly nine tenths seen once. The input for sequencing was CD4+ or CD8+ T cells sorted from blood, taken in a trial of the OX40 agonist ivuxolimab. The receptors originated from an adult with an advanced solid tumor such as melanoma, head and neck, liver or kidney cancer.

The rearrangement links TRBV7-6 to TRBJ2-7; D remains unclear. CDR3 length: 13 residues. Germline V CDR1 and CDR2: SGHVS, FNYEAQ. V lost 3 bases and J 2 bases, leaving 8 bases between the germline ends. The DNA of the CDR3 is TGTGCCAGCAGCTTCGGGTTAACCTACGAGCAGTACTTC. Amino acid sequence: CASSFGLTYEQYF.

The DNA of the CDR3 is TGTGCCAGCAGTTCGGGACAGCGTCCCCAAGATACGCAGTATTTT. This sequence encodes CASSSGQRPQDTQYF. The rearrangement links TRBV5-5 to TRBJ2-3; the match to TRBD1 covers 7 bases. The junction had 11 bases not matched to a gene; V was cut back by 5 bases and J by 5 bases. Germline V gene lookup returns CDR1 SGHKS and CDR2 YYEKEE (reference sequence). The CDR3 sequence is 15 residues long.

In nucleotides, the CDR3 is TGTGCCAGCAGCTCACCCTATCCTTCGGGACAGCAGGGGAGCTACGAGCAGTACTTC. Protein product: CASSSPYPSGQQGSYEQYF. The V and J genes are TRBV5-6 and TRBJ2-7, with 7 bases matching TRBD1. Germline trimming cut 3 bases from V and 3 bases from J; bases unmatched to any gene: 21. Germline assignment: CDR1 SGHDT and CDR2 YYEEEE. The CDR3 has 19 residues.

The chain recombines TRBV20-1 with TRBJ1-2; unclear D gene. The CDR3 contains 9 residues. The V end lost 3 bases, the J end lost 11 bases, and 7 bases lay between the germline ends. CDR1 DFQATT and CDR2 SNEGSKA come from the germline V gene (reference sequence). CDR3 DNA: TGCAGTGCTAGGTTGGGTTACACCTTC. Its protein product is CSARLGYTF.

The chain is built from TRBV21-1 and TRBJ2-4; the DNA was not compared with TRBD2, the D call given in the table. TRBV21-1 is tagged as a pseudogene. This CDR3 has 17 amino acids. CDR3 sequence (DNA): TGTGCCAGCAGCAAAGTCTCCCTAATAATAGCCAAAAACATTCAGTACTTC. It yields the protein CASSKVSLIIAKNIQYF.

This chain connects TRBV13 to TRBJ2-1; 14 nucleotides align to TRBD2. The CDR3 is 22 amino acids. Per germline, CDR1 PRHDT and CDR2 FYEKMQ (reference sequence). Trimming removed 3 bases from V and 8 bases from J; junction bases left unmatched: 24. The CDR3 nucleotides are TGTGCCAGCAGCTTGTGGGACGAGGGACTAGCGGGAGTCAACAGTTTTCGCGATGAGCAGTTCTTC. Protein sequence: CASSLWDEGLAGVNSFRDEQFF.

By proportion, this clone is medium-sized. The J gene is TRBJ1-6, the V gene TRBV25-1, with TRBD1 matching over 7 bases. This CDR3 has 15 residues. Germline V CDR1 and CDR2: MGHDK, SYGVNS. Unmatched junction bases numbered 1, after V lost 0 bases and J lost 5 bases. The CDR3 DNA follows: TGTGCCAGCAGTGAATACAGGGGGGATAATTCACCCCTCCACTTT. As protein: CASSEYRGDNSPLHF.

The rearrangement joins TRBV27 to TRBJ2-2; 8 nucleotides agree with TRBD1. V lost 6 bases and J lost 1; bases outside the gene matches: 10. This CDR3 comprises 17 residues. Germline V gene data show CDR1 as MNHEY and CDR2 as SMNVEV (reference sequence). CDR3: CASRLIPGQGNTGELFF. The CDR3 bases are TGTGCCAGCAGACTAATCCCTGGACAGGGGAACACCGGGGAGCTGTTTTTT.

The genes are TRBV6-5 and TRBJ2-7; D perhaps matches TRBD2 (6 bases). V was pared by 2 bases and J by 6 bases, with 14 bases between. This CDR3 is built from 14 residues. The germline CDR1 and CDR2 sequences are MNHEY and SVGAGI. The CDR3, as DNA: TGTGCCAGCAGTTACCTCGGGAGTCCTGGCGAGCAGTACTTC. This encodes CASSYLGSPGEQYF.

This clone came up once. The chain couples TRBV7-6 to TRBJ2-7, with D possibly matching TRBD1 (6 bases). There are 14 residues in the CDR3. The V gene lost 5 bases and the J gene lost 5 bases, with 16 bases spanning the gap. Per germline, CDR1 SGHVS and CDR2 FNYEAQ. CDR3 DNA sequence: TGTGCCAGCAGCCCGCTCACAGGGTTAGACGAGCAGTACTTC. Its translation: CASSPLTGLDEQYF.

CDR3 in amino acids: CAWSEQANYGYTF. The CDR3 bases are TGTGCCTGGAGTGAACAGGCGAACTATGGCTACACCTTC. The V call is TRBV30, the J call TRBJ1-2; perhaps TRBD1 as D (5 bases). Looked up from germline, CDR1 is GTSNPN and CDR2 is SVGIG (reference sequence). Trimming shortened V by 1 base and J by 2 bases, and 8 bases separated the two germline ends. The CDR3 is 13 amino acids.

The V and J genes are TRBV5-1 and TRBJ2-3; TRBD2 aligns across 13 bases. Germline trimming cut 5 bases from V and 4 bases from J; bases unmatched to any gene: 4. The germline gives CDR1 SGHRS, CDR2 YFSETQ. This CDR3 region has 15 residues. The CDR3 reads CASRSTSGRADTQYF. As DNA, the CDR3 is TGCGCCAGCAGATCCACTAGCGGGAGGGCAGATACGCAGTATTTT.

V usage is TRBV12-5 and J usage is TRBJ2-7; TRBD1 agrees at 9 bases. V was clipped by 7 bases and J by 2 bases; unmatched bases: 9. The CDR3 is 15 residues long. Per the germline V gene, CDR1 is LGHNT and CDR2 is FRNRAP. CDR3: CASATGGQGTYEQYF. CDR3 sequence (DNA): TGTGCTAGTGCCACCGGGGGACAGGGAACCTACGAGCAGTACTTC.

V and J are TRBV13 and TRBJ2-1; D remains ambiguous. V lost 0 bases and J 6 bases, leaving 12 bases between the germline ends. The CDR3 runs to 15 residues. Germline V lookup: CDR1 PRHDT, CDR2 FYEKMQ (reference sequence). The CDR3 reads CASSLGNRVLNEQFF. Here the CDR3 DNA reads TGTGCCAGCAGCTTAGGAAATAGGGTACTCAATGAGCAGTTCTTC.

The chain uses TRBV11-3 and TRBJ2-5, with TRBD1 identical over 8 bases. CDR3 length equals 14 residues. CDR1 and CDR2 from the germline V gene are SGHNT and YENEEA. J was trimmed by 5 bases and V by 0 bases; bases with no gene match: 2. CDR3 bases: TGTGCCAGCAGCTTAGAAAACAGGGGGGAGACCCAGTACTTC. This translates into CASSLENRGETQYF.

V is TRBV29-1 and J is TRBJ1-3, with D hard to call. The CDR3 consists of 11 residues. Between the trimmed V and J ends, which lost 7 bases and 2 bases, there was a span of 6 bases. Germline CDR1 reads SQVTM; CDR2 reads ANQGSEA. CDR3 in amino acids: CSADAGNTIYF. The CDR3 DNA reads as TGCAGCGCGGATGCTGGAAACACCATATATTTT. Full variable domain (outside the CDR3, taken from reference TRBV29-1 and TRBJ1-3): SAVISQKPSRDICQRGTSLTIQCQVDSQVTMMFWYRQQPGQSLTLIATANQGSEATYESGFVIDKFPISRPNLTFSTLTVSNMSPEDSSIYLCSADAGNTIYFGEGSWLTVV.

CDR3 nucleotide sequence: TGTGCCAGTAGTAAGCTAGCGGGGAGGGAAGAGACCCAGTACTTC. Translated: CASSKLAGREETQYF. V usage is TRBV19 and J usage is TRBJ2-5; TRBD2 matches 9 bases. There are 15 residues in the CDR3. The germline V gene has CDR1 LNHDA and CDR2 SQIVND (reference sequence). With 4 bases clipped from V and 3 bases from J, the junction kept 6 bases outside the gene matches.

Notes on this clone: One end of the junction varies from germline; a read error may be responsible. CDR3 sequence (DNA): TGTGCCAGCAGTTTGGGGGACTATGGCCACACCTTC. Protein sequence: CASSLGDYGHTF. The chain joins TRBV7-3 to TRBJ1-2; D might be TRBD1 (5 bases). CDR1 SGHTA and CDR2 FQGTGA come from the germline V gene. The CDR3 has 12 amino acids. The full variable domain, in which reference TRBV7-3 and TRBJ1-2 provide the parts outside the CDR3, is GAGVSQTPSNKVTEKGKYVELRCDPISGHTALYWYRQSLGQGPEFLIYFQGTGAADDSGLPNDRFFAVRPEGSVSTLKIQRTERGDSAVYLCASSLGDYGHTFGSGTRLTVV.

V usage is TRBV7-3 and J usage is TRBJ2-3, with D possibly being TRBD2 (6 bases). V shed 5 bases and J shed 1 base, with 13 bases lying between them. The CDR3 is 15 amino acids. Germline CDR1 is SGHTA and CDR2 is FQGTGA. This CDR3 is CASSPLAGRTDTQYF. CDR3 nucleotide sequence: TGTGCCAGCAGCCCCCTTGCGGGACGCACAGATACGCAGTATTTT.

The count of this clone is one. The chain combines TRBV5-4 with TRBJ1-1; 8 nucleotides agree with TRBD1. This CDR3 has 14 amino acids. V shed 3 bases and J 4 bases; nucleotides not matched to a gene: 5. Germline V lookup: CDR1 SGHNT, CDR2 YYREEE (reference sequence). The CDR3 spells CASSYRGSPTEAFF. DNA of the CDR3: TGTGCCAGCAGCTACAGGGGGTCTCCCACTGAAGCTTTCTTT.

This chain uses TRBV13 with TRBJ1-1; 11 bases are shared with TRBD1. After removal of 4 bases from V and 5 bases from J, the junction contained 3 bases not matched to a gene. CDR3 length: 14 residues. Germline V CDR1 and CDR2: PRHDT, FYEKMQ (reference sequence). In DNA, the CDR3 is TGTGCCAGCAGCTCGGGGACAGGGGGAACTGAAGCTTTCTTT. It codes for CASSSGTGGTEAFF. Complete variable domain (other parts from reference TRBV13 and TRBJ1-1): AAGVIQSPRHLIKEKRETATLKCYPIPRHDTVYWYQQGPGQDPQFLISFYEKMQSDKGSIPDRFSAQQFSDYHSELNMSSLELGDSALYFCASSSGTGGTEAFFGQGTRLTVV.

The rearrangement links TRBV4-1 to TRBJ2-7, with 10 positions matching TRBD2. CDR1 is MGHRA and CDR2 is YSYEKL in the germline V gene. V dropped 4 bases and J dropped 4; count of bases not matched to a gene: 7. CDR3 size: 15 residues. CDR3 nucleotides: TGCGCCAGCAGCCGGGGGCTAGCGGGAGATTACGAGCAGTACTTC. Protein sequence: CASSRGLAGDYEQYF.

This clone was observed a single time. The CDR3 sequence is CASSAPGLAGGETQYF. DNA of the CDR3: TGTGCCAGCAGCGCCCCGGGACTAGCGGGAGGAGAGACCCAGTACTTC. The chain couples TRBV7-9 to TRBJ2-5; 15 bases match TRBD2. With V trimmed by 5 bases and J by 4 bases, 5 bases remained unmatched. The CDR3 is made up of 16 amino acids. Germline V lookup: CDR1 SEHNR, CDR2 FQNEAQ (reference sequence).

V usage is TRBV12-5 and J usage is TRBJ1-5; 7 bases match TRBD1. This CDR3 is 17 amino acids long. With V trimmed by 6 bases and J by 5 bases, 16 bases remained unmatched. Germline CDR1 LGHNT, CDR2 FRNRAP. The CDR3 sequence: CASGGFNEAGGYQPQHF. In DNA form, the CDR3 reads TGTGCTAGTGGGGGGTTCAACGAGGCAGGGGGTTATCAGCCCCAGCATTTT.

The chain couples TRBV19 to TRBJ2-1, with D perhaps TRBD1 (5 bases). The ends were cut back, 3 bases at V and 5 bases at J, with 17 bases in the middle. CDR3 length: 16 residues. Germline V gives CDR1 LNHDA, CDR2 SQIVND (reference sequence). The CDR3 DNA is TGTGCCAGTAGTATTGTATTAGGGGCCCCGCACAATGAGCAGTTCTTC. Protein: CASSIVLGAPHNEQFF.

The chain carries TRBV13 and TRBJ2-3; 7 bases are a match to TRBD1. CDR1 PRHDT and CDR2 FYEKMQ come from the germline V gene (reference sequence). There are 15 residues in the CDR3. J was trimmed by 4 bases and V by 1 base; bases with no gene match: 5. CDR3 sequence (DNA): TGTGCCAGCAGCTTAGCAGGGGGTGGGGCAGATACGCAGTATTTT. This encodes CASSLAGGGADTQYF.